Presented here are 29 T cell receptor beta chains from one specimen sequenced in a study of shared clonotypes between healthy human individuals. Using immunoSEQ multiplex PCR, the repertoire was profiled, and TCRdb retains in-frame clones only, with some absent. The sample lists some 1 million clones, 65% to 75% occurring once. Sequencing used memory CD4+ T cells sorted from blood. The subset denotes: CD45RA-negative fraction. The receptor set was obtained from a man between 18 and 29 years old in good health.

This rearrangement joins TRBV18 to TRBJ2-7, with D perhaps being TRBD1 or TRBD2 (6 bases each). The germline V gene has CDR1 KGHSH and CDR2 LQKENI. CDR3 length: 16 amino acids. Deletions cut 4 bases from V and 1 base from J, with 17 bases between. CDR3 DNA sequence: TGTGCCAGCTCACTAGATTCCGGGGGCCGATCCTACGAGCAGTACTTC. This translates into CASSLDSGGRSYEQYF.

This chain joins TRBV2 and TRBJ2-7; D unresolved. CDR1 and CDR2 (germline): SNHLY, FYNNEI. This CDR3 spans 12 amino acids. Trimming shortened V by 8 bases and J by 2 bases, and 10 bases separated the two germline ends. This CDR3 is CASWITTYEQYF. DNA of the CDR3: TGTGCCAGCTGGATTACTACCTACGAGCAGTACTTC.

This clone was picked up one time. V and J are TRBV18 and TRBJ2-1; D remains ambiguous. V was pared by 1 base and J by 5 bases, with 6 bases between. CDR1 and CDR2 (germline): KGHSH, LQKENI. The CDR3 is made up of 13 amino acids. The chain's CDR3 is CASSPRMDNEQFF. The CDR3 nucleotides read TGTGCCAGCTCACCACGGATGGACAATGAGCAGTTCTTC.

This clone appeared many times. Different DNA sequences within this sample yield the same CDR3. V gene TRBV7-9 combines with J gene TRBJ1-2; D gene ambiguous. V was cut by 5 bases and J by 0 bases, with 10 bases left in between. The CDR3 runs to 14 residues. In germline, CDR1 is SEHNR, CDR2 FQNEAQ (reference sequence). The CDR3 loop is CASSHSGANYGYTF. CDR3 bases: TGTGCCAGCAGCCATTCCGGGGCTAACTATGGCTACACCTTC. Together with reference TRBV7-9 and TRBJ1-2, the CDR3 gives the full variable domain: DTGVSQNPRHKITKRGQNVTFRCDPISEHNRLYWYRQTLGQGPEFLTYFQNEAQLEKSRLLSDRFSAERPKGSFSTLEIQRTEQGDSAMYLCASSHSGANYGYTFGSGTRLTVV.

The V call is TRBV5-1, the J call TRBJ1-1; D unresolved. V shed 4 bases and J shed 0 bases, with 7 bases lying between them. The CDR3 runs to 13 residues. Germline V CDR1 and CDR2: SGHRS, YFSETQ. CDR3 residues: CASSVQMNTEAFF. CDR3 DNA sequence: TGCGCCAGCAGCGTACAGATGAACACTGAAGCTTTCTTT.

This rearrangement joins TRBV5-5 to TRBJ2-7; TRBD2 agrees at 7 bases. The germline V gene has CDR1 SGHKS and CDR2 YYEKEE (reference sequence). The CDR3 sequence is 16 residues long. V was pared by 2 bases and J by 2 bases, with 10 bases of the junction left unmatched. The CDR3 DNA reads TGTGCCAGCAGCTTTCAAGGGAAAAGCGGGACCTACGAGCAGTACTTC. Its protein product is CASSFQGKSGTYEQYF.

The chain combines TRBV6-1 with TRBJ1-4, with a tentative D call TRBD1 (5 bases). V was pared by 4 bases and J by 7 bases, with 10 bases between. This CDR3 region has 13 residues. From germline, CDR1 is MNHNS and CDR2 SASEGT. Written as DNA, the CDR3 is TGTGCCAGCAGTGTCGTGAGGGGTGAAAAACTGTTTTTT. Translating gives CASSVVRGEKLFF.

The chain recombines TRBV29-1 with TRBJ2-7; D gene unclear. The CDR3 runs 15 residues. Germline CDR1 SQVTM, CDR2 ANQGSEA. The V gene lost 4 bases and the J gene lost 3 bases, with 19 bases spanning the gap. DNA of the CDR3: TGCAGCGTTGTGACGGTAGCCCAGAAATACTACGAGCAGTACTTC. It specifies CSVVTVAQKYYEQYF.

The gene calls are TRBV5-1 and TRBJ2-5; TRBD2 agrees at 13 bases. V gave up 1 base and J gave up 0 bases; unmatched junction bases: 12. The V gene's germline CDR1 is SGHRS and CDR2 YFSETQ. The CDR3 is made up of 20 amino acids. The CDR3 nucleotides are TGCGCCAGCAGCTTGCCCGAAAGACTAGCGGGGGGCTACCACCAAGAGACCCAGTACTTC. It specifies CASSLPERLAGGYHQETQYF.

The genes are TRBV4-1 and TRBJ2-2, with D possibly matching TRBD1 (6 bases). This CDR3 spans 18 amino acids. Trimming took off 2 bases at V and 7 bases at J, with 23 bases between the two ends. The V gene's germline CDR1 is MGHRA and CDR2 YSYEKL. For the CDR3, the DNA is TGCGCCAGCAGCCAACGTCTCAGGGGATCGTTATCGAGCGGGGAGCTGTTTTTT. The encoded protein is CASSQRLRGSLSSGELFF.

The V and J genes are TRBV29-1 and TRBJ2-2; D possibly corresponds to TRBD1 (5 bases). Trimming took 2 bases from V and 5 from J, leaving 6 bases between them. In germline, CDR1 is SQVTM, CDR2 ANQGSEA. The CDR3 covers 12 residues. The CDR3 coding sequence is TGCAGCGTTGAAAGGGGAACCGGGGAGCTGTTTTTT. Its protein is CSVERGTGELFF.

The V and J genes are TRBV11-2 and TRBJ1-4; D not resolved. The V gene lost 8 bases and the J gene lost 0 bases, with 13 bases spanning the gap. From germline, CDR1 is SGHAT and CDR2 FQNNGV. The CDR3 totals 15 residues. The CDR3 DNA reads TGTGCCAGCTCTAGAGAGGGAGCAACTAATGAAAAACTGTTTTTT. It specifies CASSREGATNEKLFF.

The J gene is TRBJ2-3, the V gene TRBV9, with 15 positions matching TRBD2. Trimming cost V 0 bases and J 4 bases; bases outside gene matches: 6. The CDR3 covers 18 residues. Germline-derived CDR1 and CDR2 are SGDLS and YYNGEE. The CDR3: CASSVDGLAGGPPDTQYF. The CDR3, as DNA: TGTGCCAGCAGCGTAGATGGACTAGCGGGAGGGCCGCCAGATACGCAGTATTTT.

This chain links TRBV2 with TRBJ2-3, with D perhaps being TRBD1 or TRBD2 (5 bases each). Per the germline V gene, CDR1 is SNHLY and CDR2 is FYNNEI. Trimming took off 11 bases at V and 5 bases at J, with 20 bases between the two ends. The CDR3 covers 14 residues. The CDR3 region is CAGTERRIGDTQYF. CDR3 coding DNA: TGTGCCGGGACGGAGCGGCGGATTGGAGATACGCAGTATTTT.

The CDR3, as DNA: TGTGCTAGTGGCCAAAGGCAGGGCACAGCTTTCTTT. This gives the protein CASGQRQGTAFF. The rearrangement links TRBV12-5 to TRBJ1-1; weak D call: TRBD1 (5 bases). Trimming removed 6 bases at V and 10 bases at J, with 15 bases between. Germline-derived CDR1 and CDR2 are LGHNT and FRNRAP. CDR3 length: 12 residues.

In this sample, this clone turned up a few times. J is TRBJ1-5 and V is TRBV28, with D maybe TRBD1 (5 bases). This CDR3 contains 13 residues. V lost 3 bases, J lost 4 bases, and 7 bases lay in between. Germline V gene lookup returns CDR1 MDHEN and CDR2 SYDVKM. The CDR3 DNA reads as TGTGCCAGCAGTTTCGGGGGAAATCAGCCCCAGCATTTT. This encodes CASSFGGNQPQHF.

For this clone: Other nucleotide sequences from this sample produce the same CDR3. This sequence joins TRBV11-2 and TRBJ1-1, with unresolved D. The germline V gene encodes CDR1 SGHAT and CDR2 FQNNGV. The CDR3 is 12 amino acids. Trimming took 0 bases from V and 5 from J, leaving 4 bases between them. Here the CDR3 reads CASSLERTEAFF. The CDR3 DNA reads as TGTGCCAGCAGCTTAGAAAGGACTGAAGCTTTCTTT.

This sequence joins TRBV4-2 and TRBJ2-3, with a weak D call TRBD2 (10 bases). The CDR3 extends over 16 amino acids. In germline, CDR1 is LGHNA, CDR2 YNFKEQ. Trimming took 0 bases from V and 6 from J, leaving 16 bases between them. CDR3 sequence (DNA): TGTGCCAGCAGCCAAGATAGCGGGGGGACAGGGGATACGCAGTATTTT. This codes for CASSQDSGGTGDTQYF.

J is TRBJ1-1 and V is TRBV6-1; the D is unclear. CDR3 length: 13 residues. The germline V gene has CDR1 MNHNS and CDR2 SASEGT. Trimming cost V 3 bases and J 4 bases, with 9 bases left between them. In DNA, the CDR3 is TGTGCCAGCAGTGAGACTTTCCGCACTGAAGCTTTCTTT. Encoded protein: CASSETFRTEAFF.

This clone came up a few times. The chain couples TRBV25-1 to TRBJ2-7; 8 nucleotides align to TRBD1. The V gene's germline CDR1 is MGHDK and CDR2 SYGVNS. With 7 bases clipped from V and 7 bases from J, the junction kept 3 bases outside the gene matches. The CDR3 totals 11 residues. CDR3 DNA: TGTGCCAGCACGACAGGGGTGGAGCAGTACTTC. Its protein product is CASTTGVEQYF.

This clone was detected a few times. The genes are TRBV28 and TRBJ1-5; TRBD1 agrees at 9 bases. This CDR3 is 15 amino acids long. Germline-derived CDR1 and CDR2 are MDHEN and SYDVKM. Trimming removed 6 bases from V and 6 bases from J; junction bases left unmatched: 9. The CDR3 loop reads CASRGGTGGVQPQHF. Here the CDR3 DNA reads TGTGCCAGCAGGGGGGGAACAGGGGGCGTTCAGCCCCAGCATTTT.

This clone was counted once. The genes are TRBV6-6 and TRBJ2-1; D perhaps matches TRBD2 (5 bases). Germline CDR1 MNHNY, CDR2 SVGAGI (reference sequence). This CDR3 is 12 amino acids long. V was cut by 7 bases and J by 12 bases, with 16 bases left in between. CDR3 DNA: TGTGCCAGCACCCAATCTGGACTTCCGCAGTTCTTC. Translated: CASTQSGLPQFF.

The CDR3 spells CASSFRQGTGELFF. For the CDR3, the DNA is TGTGCCAGCAGCTTCCGGCAGGGCACCGGGGAGCTGTTTTTT. The genes are TRBV7-2 and TRBJ2-2; tentatively, D is TRBD1 (5 bases). With 3 bases removed from V and 4 bases from J, the gap between germline ends came to 9 bases. The CDR3 covers 14 residues. Germline CDR1 and CDR2: SGHTA and FQGNSA.

V and J are TRBV6-1 and TRBJ2-5, with no clear D. Trimming cost V 0 bases and J 1 base, with 12 bases left between them. The germline V gene encodes CDR1 MNHNS and CDR2 SASEGT. The CDR3 runs to 16 residues. CDR3 nucleotide sequence: TGTGCCAGCAGTGAAGCGCTTAGACCCGGCCAAGAGACCCAGTACTTC. Translated, it gives CASSEALRPGQETQYF.

The CDR3 sequence is CATSRDKQGDYTF. The CDR3, as DNA: TGTGCCACCAGCAGAGATAAACAGGGAGACTACACCTTC. The chain uses TRBV15 and TRBJ1-2, with D perhaps matching TRBD1 (6 bases). Between the trimmed V and J ends, which lost 0 bases and 10 bases, there was a span of 12 bases. CDR1 and CDR2 (germline): LNHNV, YYDKDF (reference sequence). The CDR3 consists of 13 residues.

The CDR3 DNA reads as TGTGCCAGCAGCTTGGCCGCGGGGGGTGGGTACGAGCAGTACTTC. Protein: CASSLAAGGGYEQYF. This chain uses TRBV5-4 with TRBJ2-7; TRBD2 aligns across 8 bases. The CDR3 is made up of 15 amino acids. V gave up 0 bases and J gave up 4 bases; unmatched junction bases: 6. Germline V gene sequence: CDR1 SGHNT, CDR2 YYREEE (reference sequence).

This chain connects TRBV28 to TRBJ1-2, with D uncertain. The length of the CDR3 is 14 residues. CDR1 and CDR2 (germline): MDHEN, SYDVKM. V lost 5 bases and J lost 6, with 16 bases in between. CDR3 nucleotide sequence: TGTGCCAGCAGTCCTCCACCCCGATACCATGGCTACACCTTC. As protein: CASSPPPRYHGYTF.

V is TRBV19 and J is TRBJ1-5; 11 bases are shared with TRBD1. Trimming cost V 7 bases and J 6 bases; bases outside gene matches: 5. The length of the CDR3 is 14 residues. The germline V gene encodes CDR1 LNHDA and CDR2 SQIVND (reference sequence). The CDR3 sequence is CASTGTGGTQPQHF. The CDR3 DNA reads as TGTGCCAGTACCGGGACAGGGGGAACTCAGCCCCAGCATTTT. The entire variable domain, with the rest obtained from reference TRBV19 and TRBJ1-5, is as follows: DGGITQSPKYLFRKEGQNVTLSCEQNLNHDAMYWYRQDPGQGLRLIYYSQIVNDFQKGDIAEGYSVSREKKESFPLTVTSAQKNPTAFYLCASTGTGGTQPQHFGDGTRLSIL.

V gene TRBV7-2 combines with J gene TRBJ2-7, with no clear D. The CDR3 length is 14 residues. Per germline, CDR1 SGHTA and CDR2 FQGNSA. V was shortened by 1 base and J by 2 bases, with 9 bases between the two germline ends. The CDR3 DNA sequence: TGTGCCAGCAGCTTAGTTGTGCTTCCCTACGAGCAGTACTTC. Residues: CASSLVVLPYEQYF.